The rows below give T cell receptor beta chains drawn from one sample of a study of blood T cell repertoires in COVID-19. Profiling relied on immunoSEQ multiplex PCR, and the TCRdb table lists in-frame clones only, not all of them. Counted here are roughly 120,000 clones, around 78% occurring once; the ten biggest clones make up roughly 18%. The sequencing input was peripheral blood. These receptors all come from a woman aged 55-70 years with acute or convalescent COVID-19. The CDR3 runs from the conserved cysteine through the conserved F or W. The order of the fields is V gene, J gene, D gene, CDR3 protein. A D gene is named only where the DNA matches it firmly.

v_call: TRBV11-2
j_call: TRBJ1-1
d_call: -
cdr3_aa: CASSLEGGLTEAFF

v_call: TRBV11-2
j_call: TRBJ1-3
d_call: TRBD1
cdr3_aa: CASSLGATAGGTGNTIYF

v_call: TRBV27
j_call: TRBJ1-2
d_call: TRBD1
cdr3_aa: CASSQGPGGFGGYTF

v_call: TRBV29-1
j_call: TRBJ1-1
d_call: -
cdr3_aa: CSVDTLAGNTEAFF

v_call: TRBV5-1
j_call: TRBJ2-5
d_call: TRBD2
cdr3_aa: CASSSTSGVWETQYF

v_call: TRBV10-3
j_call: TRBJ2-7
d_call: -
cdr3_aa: CAITGGQGGEQYF

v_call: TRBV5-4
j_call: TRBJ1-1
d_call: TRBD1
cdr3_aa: CASSLTGQGANTEAFF

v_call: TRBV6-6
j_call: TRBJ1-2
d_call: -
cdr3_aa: CASSAGQIYGYTF

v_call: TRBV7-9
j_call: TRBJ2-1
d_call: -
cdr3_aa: CASSARDNPNEQFF

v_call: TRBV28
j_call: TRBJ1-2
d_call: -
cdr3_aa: CASSYRELVRGYTF

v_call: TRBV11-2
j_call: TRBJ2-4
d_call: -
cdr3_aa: CASSRGKNIQYF

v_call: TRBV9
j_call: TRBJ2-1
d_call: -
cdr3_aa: CASSAPRGARANEQFF

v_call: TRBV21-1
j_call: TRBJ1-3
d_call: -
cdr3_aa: CASSRSPREDSGNTIYF

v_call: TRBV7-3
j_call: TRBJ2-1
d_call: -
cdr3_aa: CASSSRQAGEQFF

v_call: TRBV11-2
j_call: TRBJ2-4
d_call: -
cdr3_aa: CASSLDRYDIQYF

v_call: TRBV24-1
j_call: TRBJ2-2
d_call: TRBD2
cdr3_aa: CATSPLTSGRPATGELFF

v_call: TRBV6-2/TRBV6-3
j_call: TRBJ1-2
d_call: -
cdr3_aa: CASSFRPTTGGYTF

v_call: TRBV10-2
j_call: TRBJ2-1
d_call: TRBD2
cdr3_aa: CASIGTSGSEQFF

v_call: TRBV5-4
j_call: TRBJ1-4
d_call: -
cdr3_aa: CASSNPGGGKEKLFF

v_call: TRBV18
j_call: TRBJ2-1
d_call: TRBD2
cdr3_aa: CASSPQRGYNEQFF

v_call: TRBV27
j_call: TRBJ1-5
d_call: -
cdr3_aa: CACGGVQPQHF

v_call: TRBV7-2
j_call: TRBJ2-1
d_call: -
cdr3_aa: CASSLGPVPYNEQFF

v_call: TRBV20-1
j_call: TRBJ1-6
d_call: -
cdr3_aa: CSASKDSNPNSPLHF

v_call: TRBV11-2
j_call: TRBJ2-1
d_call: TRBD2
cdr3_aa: CASSSPGLAGVEQFF

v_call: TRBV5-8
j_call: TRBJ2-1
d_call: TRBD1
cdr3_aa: CASRHRDSSYNEQFF

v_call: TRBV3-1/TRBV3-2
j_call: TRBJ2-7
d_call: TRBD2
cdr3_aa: CASSQEGGLAGLGLNYEQYF

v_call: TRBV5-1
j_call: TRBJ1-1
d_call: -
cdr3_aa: CASSFPGPNTEAFF

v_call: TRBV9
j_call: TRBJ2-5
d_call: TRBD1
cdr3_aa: CASSVGQGGETQYF

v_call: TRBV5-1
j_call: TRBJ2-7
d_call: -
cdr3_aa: CASSWGLSEQYF

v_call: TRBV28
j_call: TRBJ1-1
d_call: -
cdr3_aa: CASSSRGSGNTEAFF

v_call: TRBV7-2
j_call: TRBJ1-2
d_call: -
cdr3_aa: CASSLNPSGGVRPSYGYTF

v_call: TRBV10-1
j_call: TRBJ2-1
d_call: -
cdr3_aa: CASGGSSYNEQFF

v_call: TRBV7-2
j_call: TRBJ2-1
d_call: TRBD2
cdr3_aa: CASSLASSGGRSYNEQFF

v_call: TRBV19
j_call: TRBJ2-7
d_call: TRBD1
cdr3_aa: CASSDGQGYSYEQYF

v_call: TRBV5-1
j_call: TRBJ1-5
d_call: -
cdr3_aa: CASSLTGTQPQHF

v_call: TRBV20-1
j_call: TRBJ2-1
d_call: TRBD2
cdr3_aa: CSASESSGTFYNEQFF

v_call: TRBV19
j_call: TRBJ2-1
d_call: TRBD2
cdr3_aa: CASSRAGEINEQFF

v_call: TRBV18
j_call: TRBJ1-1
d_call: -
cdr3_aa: CASKSAVNTEAFF

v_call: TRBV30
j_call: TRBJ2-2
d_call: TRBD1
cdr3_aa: CAWSTKGQGNTGELFF

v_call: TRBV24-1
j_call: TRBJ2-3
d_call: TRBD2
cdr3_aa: CATSLGYSAGGADTQYF

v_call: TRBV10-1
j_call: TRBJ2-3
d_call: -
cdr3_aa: CASRPGLDSTDTQYF

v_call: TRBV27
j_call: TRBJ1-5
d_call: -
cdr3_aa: CASRSGRVGVQPQHF

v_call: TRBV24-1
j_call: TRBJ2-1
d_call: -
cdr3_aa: CATSDLLENEQFF

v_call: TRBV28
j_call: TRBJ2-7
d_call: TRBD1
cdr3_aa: CASSLTGTGFHEQYF

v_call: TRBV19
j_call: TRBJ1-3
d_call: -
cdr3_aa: CASSSESGNTIYF

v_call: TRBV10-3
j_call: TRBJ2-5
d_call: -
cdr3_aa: CAITEGGGDQETQYF

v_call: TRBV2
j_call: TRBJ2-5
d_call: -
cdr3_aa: CASSRDNQETQYF

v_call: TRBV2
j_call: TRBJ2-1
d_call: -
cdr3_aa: CASSVDAGPSQFF

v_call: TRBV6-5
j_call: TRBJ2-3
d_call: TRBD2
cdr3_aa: CASSYSSGGPGDTQYF

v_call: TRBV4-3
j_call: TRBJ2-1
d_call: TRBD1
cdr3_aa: CASSNGQGTGGAEQFF

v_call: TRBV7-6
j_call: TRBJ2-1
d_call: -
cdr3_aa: CASSFGTTTYNEQFF

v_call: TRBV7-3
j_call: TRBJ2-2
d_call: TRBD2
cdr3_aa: CASSPSGVAPGELFF